The 27 T cell receptor beta chains listed next were all sequenced from one sample in a study of shared clonotypes between healthy human individuals. The data were produced by immunoSEQ multiplex PCR, yet TCRdb's version contains in-frame clones alone and is incomplete. The sample carries over a million clones, about four fifths recorded once. Specimen: memory CD4+ T cells from PBMCs. The subset here: CD45RA-negative fraction. The receptors shown here come from a man younger than 30 in good health. Some clones in this sample may be carry-over from other donors' samples.

This clone was observed many times. V usage is TRBV4-2 and J usage is TRBJ1-5, with D unresolved. The germline CDR1 and CDR2 sequences are LGHNA and YNFKEQ. The CDR3 is 15 residues long. V dropped 0 bases and J dropped 4 bases, with 10 bases sitting between them. The CDR3 here is CASSQDFGVNQPQHF. The CDR3 DNA reads as TGTGCCAGCAGCCAAGATTTCGGGGTTAATCAGCCCCAGCATTTT.

This chain uses TRBV28 with TRBJ2-7, with 7 bases matching TRBD2. CDR3 length: 15 amino acids. V lost 2 bases, J lost 3 bases, and 7 bases stayed unmatched. Germline V gene data show CDR1 as MDHEN and CDR2 as SYDVKM. In DNA form, the CDR3 reads TGTGCCAGCAGTTTACCAGGCGGGAGAGACTACGAGCAGTACTTC. Translated: CASSLPGGRDYEQYF.

This clone came up a few times. The chain has TRBV28 and TRBJ1-1; D is undetermined. CDR3 size: 12 residues. V dropped 6 bases and J dropped 2 bases, with 7 bases sitting between them. The V gene's germline CDR1 is MDHEN and CDR2 SYDVKM. CDR3 sequence: CASSYINTEAFF. CDR3 DNA: TGTGCCAGCAGCTATATTAACACTGAAGCTTTCTTT. The full variable domain, its missing parts supplied by reference TRBV28 and TRBJ1-1, is DVKVTQSSRYLVKRTGEKVFLECVQDMDHENMFWYRQDPGLGLRLIYFSYDVKMKEKGDIPEGYSVSREKKERFSLILESASTNQTSMYLCASSYINTEAFFGQGTRLTVV.

There are a few counts of this clone. This chain joins TRBV9 and TRBJ2-5; TRBD2 agrees at 7 bases. The CDR3 is made up of 14 amino acids. The V gene end was trimmed by 7 bases and the J gene end by 4 bases; junction bases not matched to a gene: 10. Germline values: CDR1 SGDLS, CDR2 YYNGEE. The DNA for the CDR3 is TGTGCCAGCGGCGGGGGTGCTAGCGGAGAGACCCAGTACTTC. It codes for CASGGGASGETQYF. The full variable domain, in which reference TRBV9 and TRBJ2-5 provide the parts outside the CDR3, is DSGVTQTPKHLITATGQRVTLRCSPRSGDLSVYWYQQSLDQGLQFLIQYYNGEERAKGNILERFSAQQFPDLHSELNLSSLELGDSALYFCASGGGASGETQYFGPGTRLLVL.

The V call is TRBV15, the J call TRBJ2-7, with D perhaps matching TRBD1 or TRBD2 (6 bases each). Trimming stripped 1 base from V and 2 bases from J, with 12 bases between. Germline V gene data show CDR1 as LNHNV and CDR2 as YYDKDF (reference sequence). This CDR3 is 15 amino acids long. CDR3 region: CATSRASDRPYEQYF. The CDR3 DNA sequence: TGTGCCACCAGCAGAGCTAGCGACAGGCCCTACGAGCAGTACTTC.

This clone occurred once. CDR3 region: CASSFRSGQSTDTQYF. In nucleotides, the CDR3 is TGTGCCAGCAGCTTCCGCTCGGGACAGAGCACAGATACGCAGTATTTT. The rearrangement uses TRBV7-8 and TRBJ2-3; 7 bases agree with TRBD1. Germline V CDR1 and CDR2: SGHVS, FQNEAQ. The J segment lost 0 bases and the V segment lost 3 bases, leaving 6 bases of the junction unmatched. This CDR3 has 16 amino acids.

The chain combines TRBV28 with TRBJ2-5; D not certain. CDR1 MDHEN and CDR2 SYDVKM come from the germline V gene. Trimming took off 5 bases at V and 0 bases at J, with 13 bases between the two ends. The CDR3 is 15 residues long. CDR3 loop: CASSGAESYQETQYF. The CDR3 bases are TGTGCCAGCAGTGGAGCCGAGTCGTACCAAGAGACCCAGTACTTC.

The gene calls are TRBV28 and TRBJ1-6, with D possibly TRBD1 on 6 matching bases. V lost 5 bases and J 11 bases, leaving 16 bases between the germline ends. The CDR3 extends over 14 amino acids. Per the germline V gene, CDR1 is MDHEN and CDR2 is SYDVKM. The CDR3 nucleotides read TGTGCCAGCAGTCCCCCCGGGGGCTTTACACCCCTCCACTTT. Amino acid sequence: CASSPPGGFTPLHF.

The chain links TRBV2 to TRBJ1-5; D possibly corresponds to TRBD1 (6 bases). The CDR3 has 13 amino acids. Trimming pared 8 bases from V and 6 bases from J, leaving 14 bases between. Germline V gene data show CDR1 as SNHLY and CDR2 as FYNNEI. The CDR3 bases are TGTGCCAGCCGCTTACAGGGAGGTCAGCCCCAGCATTTT. It codes for CASRLQGGQPQHF.

Points on this clone: The same CDR3 arises from other DNA sequences in this sample as well. The chain is built from TRBV2 and TRBJ1-5, with 8 nucleotides matching TRBD1. The CDR3 is made up of 14 amino acids. V lost 6 bases to trimming and J lost 4 bases; unmatched junction nucleotides: 5. Germline V CDR1 and CDR2: SNHLY, FYNNEI. The CDR3 region has the DNA TGTGCCAGCAGAACAGGGGGATCAAATCAGCCCCAGCATTTT. Translating it yields CASRTGGSNQPQHF.

This clone turned up a few times. The chain combines TRBV25-1 with TRBJ1-1, with unresolved D. Per germline, CDR1 MGHDK and CDR2 SYGVNS. The CDR3 has 15 residues. Trimming cost V 7 bases and J 0 bases, with 15 bases left between them. CDR3 protein: CASTPTPHLNTEAFF. The CDR3 nucleotides are TGTGCCAGCACCCCGACGCCACACCTGAACACTGAAGCTTTCTTT.

This clone was detected only a few times. The V and J genes are TRBV19 and TRBJ1-5; 7 nucleotides agree with TRBD1. This CDR3 has 17 residues. V dropped 4 bases and J dropped 2; count of bases not matched to a gene: 11. The germline V gene has CDR1 LNHDA and CDR2 SQIVND (reference sequence). CDR3 DNA sequence: TGTGCCAGTAGTAAAGGGTGGACAGGATGGGGCAATCAGCCCCAGCATTTT. Protein sequence: CASSKGWTGWGNQPQHF.

This clone was observed once. V is TRBV18 and J is TRBJ2-2; TRBD1 aligns across 7 bases. V dropped 4 bases and J dropped 4; count of bases not matched to a gene: 3. The CDR3 covers 14 residues. Germline loops: CDR1 KGHSH, CDR2 LQKENI. As DNA, the CDR3 is TGTGCCAGCTCACTGGACAGGAGCACCGGGGAGCTGTTTTTT. Translated, it gives CASSLDRSTGELFF.

As for this clone: The sample carries other DNA sequences with the same CDR3. This chain uses TRBV6-1 with TRBJ2-3; weak D call: TRBD1 (5 bases). The germline CDR1 and CDR2 sequences are MNHNS and SASEGT. V dropped 7 bases and J dropped 6 bases, with 11 bases sitting between them. The CDR3 has 12 amino acids. Here the CDR3 DNA reads TGTGCCAGCAAAAGGGGCCTGGATACGCAGTATTTT. Translated: CASKRGLDTQYF.

The chain links TRBV5-1 to TRBJ2-3; 9 bases match TRBD1. The V gene end was trimmed by 4 bases and the J gene end by 5 bases; junction bases not matched to a gene: 8. From germline, CDR1 is SGHRS and CDR2 YFSETQ. The CDR3 has 15 residues. In DNA, the CDR3 is TGCGCCAGCAGCCTAGAGGGACAGGGTGGAGATACGCAGTATTTT. Translated, it gives CASSLEGQGGDTQYF.

J is TRBJ2-3 and V is TRBV30; 10 positions match TRBD2. Germline CDR1 GTSNPN, CDR2 SVGIG (reference sequence). CDR3 length: 16 amino acids. The V and J ends lost 2 bases and 0 bases, in that order; junction bases with no gene match: 5. CDR3 region: CAWSSWTSGSTDTQYF. Written as DNA, the CDR3 is TGTGCCTGGAGTTCGTGGACTAGCGGTAGCACAGATACGCAGTATTTT.

The J gene is TRBJ1-2, the V gene TRBV5-1; D ambiguous. V dropped 0 bases and J dropped 6 bases, with 15 bases sitting between them. Germline lookup yields CDR1 SGHRS and CDR2 YFSETQ. The CDR3 spans 15 residues. CDR3 region: CASSLEGRATDGYTF. CDR3 nucleotides: TGCGCCAGCAGCTTGGAAGGTAGGGCCACTGATGGCTACACCTTC.

The rearrangement joins TRBV5-4 to TRBJ2-2, with 9 bases lining up with TRBD1. The J segment lost 2 bases and the V segment lost 0 bases, leaving 5 bases of the junction unmatched. The CDR3 is made up of 17 amino acids. Germline V gives CDR1 SGHNT, CDR2 YYREEE (reference sequence). The CDR3 DNA sequence: TGTGCCAGCAGCTTGGGTGGTACAGGGGGCAACACCGGGGAGCTGTTTTTT. The encoded protein is CASSLGGTGGNTGELFF.

This chain connects TRBV7-3 to TRBJ2-3, with TRBD2 identical over 14 bases. CDR3 length equals 17 residues. Trimming removed 3 bases from V and 4 bases from J; junction bases left unmatched: 6. The V gene's germline CDR1 is SGHTA and CDR2 FQGTGA. CDR3 in amino acids: CASSFQGLAGVADTQYF. The CDR3, as DNA: TGTGCCAGCAGCTTCCAGGGACTAGCGGGAGTTGCAGATACGCAGTATTTT. Full variable domain (rest looked up from reference TRBV7-3 and TRBJ2-3): GAGVSQTPSNKVTEKGKYVELRCDPISGHTALYWYRQSLGQGPEFLIYFQGTGAADDSGLPNDRFFAVRPEGSVSTLKIQRTERGDSAVYLCASSFQGLAGVADTQYFGPGTRLTVL.

This chain connects TRBV7-2 to TRBJ2-7, with D perhaps given as TRBD1 or TRBD2 (5 bases each). Trimming removed 4 bases from V and 6 bases from J, with 19 bases in between. In germline, CDR1 is SGHTA, CDR2 FQGNSA. The CDR3 is 15 amino acids. The CDR3 spells CASSSRWGPEREQYF. Here the CDR3 DNA reads TGTGCCAGCAGCTCCCGATGGGGACCGGAGCGCGAGCAGTACTTC.

This chain uses TRBV18 with TRBJ1-5, with 7 bases matching TRBD1. The CDR3 is 16 residues long. V lost 0 bases, J lost 0 bases, and 2 bases stayed unmatched. Looked up from germline, CDR1 is KGHSH and CDR2 is LQKENI. CDR3 nucleotide sequence: TGTGCCAGCTCACCACCGGGACAGACTAGCAATCAGCCCCAGCATTTT. Its translation: CASSPPGQTSNQPQHF. Using reference TRBV18 and TRBJ1-5 for the parts outside the CDR3, the full variable domain is NAGVMQNPRHLVRRRGQEARLRCSPMKGHSHVYWYRQLPEEGLKFMVYLQKENIIDESGMPKERFSAEFPKEGPSILRIQQVVRGDSAAYFCASSPPGQTSNQPQHFGDGTRLSIL.

CDR3 DNA sequence: TGTGCCACCAGCAGAGATGCTAGTCGGACAGACGAGCAGTACTTC. This sequence encodes CATSRDASRTDEQYF. The gene calls are TRBV15 and TRBJ2-7, with a possible D match to TRBD1 (6 bases). V was shortened by 0 bases and J by 5 bases, with 14 bases between the two germline ends. The V gene's germline CDR1 is LNHNV and CDR2 YYDKDF (reference sequence). The CDR3 spans 15 residues.

The chain couples TRBV5-1 to TRBJ2-1; TRBD2 might be the D (6 bases). Per the germline V gene, CDR1 is SGHRS and CDR2 is YFSETQ. V dropped 2 bases and J dropped 2 bases, with 11 bases sitting between them. The CDR3 runs 15 residues. The CDR3 here is CASSFTSGPYNEQFF. As DNA, the CDR3 is TGCGCCAGCAGCTTTACCAGCGGGCCCTACAATGAGCAGTTCTTC.

This chain joins TRBV5-1 and TRBJ2-7; D gene unclear. The germline gives CDR1 SGHRS, CDR2 YFSETQ. Trimming took off 3 bases at V and 9 bases at J, with 22 bases between the two ends. The CDR3 sequence is 15 residues long. The CDR3 DNA reads TGCGCCAGCAGCTCCCGAACGACTTCCCCAAATGGGCAGTACTTC. Translated: CASSSRTTSPNGQYF.

This clone has only a few counts. The chain uses TRBV18 and TRBJ2-2; D tentatively fits TRBD1 or TRBD2 (6 bases each). V dropped 3 bases and J dropped 5 bases, with 16 bases sitting between them. This CDR3 spans 16 amino acids. Looked up from germline, CDR1 is KGHSH and CDR2 is LQKENI. This chain's CDR3 is CASSPSQGGWTGELFF. The CDR3, as DNA: TGTGCCAGCTCACCGTCACAGGGAGGTTGGACCGGGGAGCTGTTTTTT.

This CDR3 reads CASSEAPDSQETQYF. CDR3 coding DNA: TGTGCCAGCAGTGAAGCCCCAGATTCTCAAGAGACCCAGTACTTC. The rearrangement uses TRBV6-1 and TRBJ2-5; D remains ambiguous. V lost 0 bases to trimming and J lost 2 bases, with 10 bases between them. This CDR3 contains 15 residues. Germline assignment: CDR1 MNHNS and CDR2 SASEGT.

The chain is built from TRBV2 and TRBJ2-7, with D perhaps being TRBD1 or TRBD2 (6 bases each). The CDR3 is 12 residues long. Trimming took 6 bases from V and 7 from J, leaving 13 bases between them. From germline, CDR1 is SNHLY and CDR2 FYNNEI. The CDR3 here is CASSYSGAEQYF. The DNA for the CDR3 is TGTGCCAGCAGCTATTCGGGGGCGGAGCAGTACTTC.